The entry below gives a single T cell receptor beta chain sequence along with its context. What it recognizes is unknown. The CDR3 spans 12 residues. The germline V gene has CDR1 MDHEN and CDR2 SYDVKM. Researchers prepared the TRB cDNA libraries using 5' RACE with UMI labels. TCRdb reanalyzed the 5' RACE reads and collapses them to one entry per CDR3 protein, without DNA. Its table lists approximately 59,000 distinct CDR3 sequences. The entry originates in a study of CXCR3-negative and CXCR3-positive naive CD8 T cells. Study information: Each library held about 1.5 +/- 0.3 million TRB reads, approximately 130 million in total.

Notes on the study in general: Cryopreserved cells partially lost CXCR3 expression, and fresh PBMCs were used in most assays. Greater hydrophobicity was found in TRB CDR3s of CXCR3-positive naive cells than of CXCR3-negative naive cells.

All CD8+ T cell subsets were sorted in triplicate at fewer than 350,000 cells each. A CD45RO-CCR7+CD27+CD95- phenotype identified naive CD8+ T cells. The clonotype was recovered from a human donor in good health. Some clones in this sample may be carry-over from other donors' samples. The source material was naive CXCR3+ CD8+ T cells from blood. Subset here: CD45RO-CCR7+CD27+CD95- naive CD8+ T cells expressing CXCR3 (TNR3+). This chain connects TRBV28 to TRBJ2-7; TCRdb lists TRBD1, though no DNA is available to test this call. The CDR3: CASSFFGAEQYF.